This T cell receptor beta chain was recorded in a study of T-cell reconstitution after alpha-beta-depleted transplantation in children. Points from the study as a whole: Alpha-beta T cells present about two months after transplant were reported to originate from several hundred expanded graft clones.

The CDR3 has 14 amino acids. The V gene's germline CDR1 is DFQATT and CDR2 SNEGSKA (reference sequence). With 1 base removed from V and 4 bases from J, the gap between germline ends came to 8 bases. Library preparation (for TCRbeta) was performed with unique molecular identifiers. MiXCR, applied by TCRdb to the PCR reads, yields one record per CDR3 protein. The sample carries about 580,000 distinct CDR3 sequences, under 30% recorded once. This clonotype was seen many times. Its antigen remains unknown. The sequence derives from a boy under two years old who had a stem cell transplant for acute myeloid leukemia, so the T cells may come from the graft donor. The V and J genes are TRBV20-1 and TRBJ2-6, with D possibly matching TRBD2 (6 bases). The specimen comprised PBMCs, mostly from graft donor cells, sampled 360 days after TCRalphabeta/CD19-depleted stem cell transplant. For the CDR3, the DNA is TGCAGTGCTAGAGGGGCGGGAGGGGCCAACGTCCTGACTTTC. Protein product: CSARGAGGANVLTF.